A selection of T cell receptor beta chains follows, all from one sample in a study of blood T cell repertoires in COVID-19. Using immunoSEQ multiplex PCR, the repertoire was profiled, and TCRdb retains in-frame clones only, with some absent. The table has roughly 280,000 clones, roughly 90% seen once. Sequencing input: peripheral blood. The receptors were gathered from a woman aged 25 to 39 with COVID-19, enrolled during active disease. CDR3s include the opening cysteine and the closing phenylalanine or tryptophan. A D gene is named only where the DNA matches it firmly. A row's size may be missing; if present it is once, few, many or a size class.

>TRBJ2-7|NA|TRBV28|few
TGTGCCAGCAGTTTATCGGGGGTGACCTACGAGCAGTACTTC
CASSLSGVTYEQYF
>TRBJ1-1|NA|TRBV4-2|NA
TGTGCCAGCAGCCAAGATCCGGGGAGGTGGAACACTGAAGCTTTCTTT
CASSQDPGRWNTEAFF
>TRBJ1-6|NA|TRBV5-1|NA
TGCGCCAGCAGCCCGGTCCCCAGGGGCTCCTATAATTCACCCCTCCACTTT
CASSPVPRGSYNSPLHF
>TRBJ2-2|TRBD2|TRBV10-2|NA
TGCGCCAGCAGTGCCCGACTAGCGACCCCCGGTGGAGGGGAGCTGTTTTTT
CASSARLATPGGGELFF
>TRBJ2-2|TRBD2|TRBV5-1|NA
TGCGCCAGCAGCCCCGGGACTATCGGGGAGCTGTTTTTT
CASSPGTIGELFF
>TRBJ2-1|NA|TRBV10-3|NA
TGTGCCATCAGTGAACGGGGCAATGAGCAGTTCTTC
CAISERGNEQFF
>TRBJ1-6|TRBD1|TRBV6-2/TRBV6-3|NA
TGTGCCAGCAGTGCCGGGACAGGAGTTTCACCCCTCCACTTT
CASSAGTGVSPLHF
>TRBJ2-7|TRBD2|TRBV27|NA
TGTGCCAGCAGTTATTCTTTGGCGGGAGGTTCTTACGAGCAGTACTTC
CASSYSLAGGSYEQYF
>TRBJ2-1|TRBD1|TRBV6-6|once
TGTGCCAGCAGGCAGGACAGGGCGTACAATGAGCAGTTCTTC
CASRQDRAYNEQFF
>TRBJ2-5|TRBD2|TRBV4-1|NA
TGCGCCAGCAGCCAAGAGACTAGCGGGAGGGGGCTGACCCAGTACTTC
CASSQETSGRGLTQYF
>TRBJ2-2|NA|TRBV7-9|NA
TGTGCCAGCAGCTTTCAGGGGACCGGGGAGCTGTTTTTT
CASSFQGTGELFF